These 21 T cell receptor beta chains originate from one sample sequenced in a study of technical replicates of blood from a handful of donors. The method was immunoSEQ multiplex PCR; TCRdb's version includes in-frame clones alone and lacks a portion of them. The repertoire holds under 85,000 clones, with around 94% as singletons. Sequences were obtained from T cells isolated from PBMCs. These receptors were taken from a human donor in good health.

The J gene is TRBJ2-7, the V gene TRBV29-1; TRBD1 agrees at 11 bases. Trimming took 3 bases from V and 3 from J; bases not matched to a gene: 7. Germline V gene data show CDR1 as SQVTM and CDR2 as ANQGSEA. The CDR3 extends over 15 amino acids. CDR3 nucleotides: TGCAGCGTTGAGGGGTGGGGACAGGGGGACTACGAGCAGTACTTC. It translates to CSVEGWGQGDYEQYF.

This rearrangement joins TRBV9 to TRBJ2-5; 8 positions match TRBD2. Germline V CDR1 and CDR2: SGDLS, YYNGEE. The CDR3 spans 15 residues. V was pared by 0 bases and J by 5 bases, with 6 bases of the junction left unmatched. The CDR3 sequence: CASSVGTGGGETQYF. CDR3 DNA sequence: TGTGCCAGCAGCGTAGGGACGGGAGGGGGGGAGACCCAGTACTTC. Full variable domain (rest looked up from reference TRBV9 and TRBJ2-5): DSGVTQTPKHLITATGQRVTLRCSPRSGDLSVYWYQQSLDQGLQFLIQYYNGEERAKGNILERFSAQQFPDLHSELNLSSLELGDSALYFCASSVGTGGGETQYFGPGTRLLVL.

V is TRBV2 and J is TRBJ2-3; 8 positions agree with TRBD2. CDR1 is SNHLY, CDR2 FYNNEI, per germline. Losses at the gene ends were 10 bases for V and 0 bases for J; bases not matched to a gene: 9. The CDR3 extends over 15 amino acids. CDR3: CAITRLASSTDTQYF. The CDR3 DNA follows: TGTGCCATCACCCGACTAGCGTCTAGCACAGATACGCAGTATTTT.

This clone has only one observation. This rearrangement joins TRBV6-1 to TRBJ2-7; 9 bases align to TRBD2. The CDR3 consists of 15 residues. The junction had 9 bases not matched to a gene; V was cut back by 8 bases and J by 1 base. The V gene's germline CDR1 is MNHNS and CDR2 SASEGT. DNA for the CDR3: TGTGCCAGCTTTCTGGCGGGAGGGCCGTCCTACGAGCAGTACTTC. This gives the protein CASFLAGGPSYEQYF.

This clone has only a few counts. The rearrangement uses TRBV6-6 and TRBJ1-5, with 7 bases aligning to TRBD1. Per the germline V gene, CDR1 is MNHNY and CDR2 is SVGAGI (reference sequence). V dropped 6 bases and J dropped 5; count of bases not matched to a gene: 7. CDR3 length equals 14 residues. Here the CDR3 DNA reads TGTGCCAGCAGCCTGAGGGGGCAGGATCAGCCCCAGCATTTT. Its translation: CASSLRGQDQPQHF.

This clone was detected only once. The chain uses TRBV5-1 and TRBJ2-2; a weak D match, TRBD1 (5 bases). The CDR3 has 15 residues. CDR1 is SGHRS and CDR2 is YFSETQ in the germline V gene. V lost 1 base, J lost 1 base, and 8 bases lay in between. CDR3 nucleotide sequence: TGCGCCAGCAGCTTGATTACAGGGAACACCGGGGAGCTGTTTTTT. Its protein is CASSLITGNTGELFF.

This clone was recorded only once. The chain links TRBV4-1 to TRBJ2-3, with 11 bases aligning to TRBD2. Trimming cost V 0 bases and J 5 bases; bases outside gene matches: 7. Germline CDR1 MGHRA, CDR2 YSYEKL. CDR3 length: 17 residues. The CDR3 coding sequence is TGCGCCAGCAGCCAAGAGACTAGCGGGACTTTCCGAGATACGCAGTATTTT. Translated: CASSQETSGTFRDTQYF.

The V gene is TRBV28, the J gene TRBJ2-7; 13 bases agree with TRBD2. CDR3 length: 15 residues. The germline V gene encodes CDR1 MDHEN and CDR2 SYDVKM. Trimming took 3 bases from V and 9 from J; bases not matched to a gene: 8. This chain's CDR3 is CASSLQGTSGVLQYF. In DNA form, the CDR3 reads TGTGCCAGCAGTTTGCAGGGGACTAGCGGGGTCCTGCAGTACTTC.

This chain joins TRBV13 and TRBJ1-2; tentative D call: TRBD1 (6 bases). The CDR3 runs to 13 residues. From germline, CDR1 is PRHDT and CDR2 FYEKMQ (reference sequence). V dropped 0 bases and J dropped 4 bases, with 6 bases sitting between them. The CDR3 spells CASSLGTGYGYTF. Written as DNA, the CDR3 is TGTGCCAGCAGCTTAGGGACAGGCTATGGCTACACCTTC.

The V call is TRBV5-1, the J call TRBJ2-3, with D perhaps matching TRBD1 (6 bases). Per the germline V gene, CDR1 is SGHRS and CDR2 is YFSETQ. With 4 bases removed from V and 2 bases from J, the gap between germline ends came to 11 bases. The CDR3 sequence is 14 residues long. CDR3 loop: CASSPWTVTDTQYF. CDR3 sequence (DNA): TGCGCCAGCAGCCCCTGGACAGTCACAGATACGCAGTATTTT.

The rearrangement links TRBV29-1 to TRBJ2-3; 13 positions agree with TRBD2. The CDR3 totals 14 residues. In germline, CDR1 is SQVTM, CDR2 ANQGSEA. Trimming took 4 bases from V and 3 from J; bases not matched to a gene: 1. This chain's CDR3 is CSVGTSGGTDTQYF. In DNA, the CDR3 is TGCAGCGTTGGGACTAGCGGGGGTACAGATACGCAGTATTTT.

The V call is TRBV7-8, the J call TRBJ1-1, with TRBD1 matching over 7 bases. This CDR3 region has 16 residues. Losses at the gene ends were 2 bases for V and 2 bases for J; bases not matched to a gene: 8. The germline V gene has CDR1 SGHVS and CDR2 FQNEAQ. CDR3 amino acids: CASSLPAGTVNTEAFF. Here the CDR3 DNA reads TGTGCCAGCAGCTTACCGGCCGGGACAGTTAACACTGAAGCTTTCTTT. Combining the CDR3 with reference TRBV7-8 and TRBJ1-1 gives the whole variable domain GAGVSQSPRYKVAKRGQDVALRCDPISGHVSLFWYQQALGQGPEFLTYFQNEAQLDKSGLPSDRFFAERPEGSVSTLKIQRTQQEDSAVYLCASSLPAGTVNTEAFFGQGTRLTVV.

The genes are TRBV2 and TRBJ2-7; 10 nucleotides agree with TRBD2. Germline trimming cut 2 bases from V and 5 bases from J; bases unmatched to any gene: 9. The CDR3 has 16 residues. CDR1 is SNHLY, CDR2 FYNNEI, per germline. CDR3 protein: CASSEKKLAGFHEQYF. In DNA form, the CDR3 reads TGTGCCAGCAGTGAAAAGAAACTAGCGGGATTCCACGAGCAGTACTTC.

This clone was seen a handful of times. J is TRBJ2-7 and V is TRBV5-1, with D possibly being TRBD2 (6 bases). This CDR3 is 14 amino acids long. Germline lookup yields CDR1 SGHRS and CDR2 YFSETQ. V dropped 0 bases and J dropped 5 bases, with 12 bases sitting between them. As DNA, the CDR3 is TGCGCCAGCAGCTTGGTAGCTAGCGCTAACGAGCAGTACTTC. This codes for CASSLVASANEQYF.

This chain uses TRBV19 with TRBJ1-4; 10 bases agree with TRBD1. With 10 bases clipped from V and 8 bases from J, the junction kept 7 bases outside the gene matches. CDR1 is LNHDA and CDR2 is SQIVND in the germline V gene (reference sequence). The CDR3 is 13 amino acids. The CDR3 DNA sequence: TGTGCCATCTGGGACAGGGGACGCGAAAAACTGTTTTTT. Protein: CAIWDRGREKLFF.

The genes are TRBV6-5 and TRBJ1-2, with D tentatively TRBD1 (6 bases). The length of the CDR3 is 12 residues. V lost 3 bases, J lost 7 bases, and 9 bases lay in between. Germline V gene data show CDR1 as MNHEY and CDR2 as SVGAGI. In DNA, the CDR3 is TGTGCCAGCAGTTATCTAGGGGGTGGCTACACCTTC. Its translation: CASSYLGGGYTF.

The DNA of the CDR3 is TGTGCCAGCAGCTTATCGGAGTTAGAAAAACTGTTTTTT. Its protein is CASSLSELEKLFF. V usage is TRBV7-6 and J usage is TRBJ1-4; the D is unclear. With 2 bases removed from V and 8 bases from J, the gap between germline ends came to 9 bases. Germline V CDR1 and CDR2: SGHVS, FNYEAQ. The CDR3 loop spans 13 amino acids.

CDR3 sequence reads: CASSRGTGELFF. The CDR3 nucleotides read TGTGCCAGCAGCCGGGGAACCGGGGAGCTGTTTTTT. This chain connects TRBV5-6 to TRBJ2-2; D possibly corresponds to TRBD2 (5 bases). CDR1 SGHDT and CDR2 YYEEEE come from the germline V gene. V was shortened by 4 bases and J by 5 bases, with 6 bases between the two germline ends. This CDR3 has 12 amino acids.

The chain carries TRBV27 and TRBJ2-2; 9 nucleotides agree with TRBD1. This CDR3 is 14 amino acids long. Germline V gene data show CDR1 as MNHEY and CDR2 as SMNVEV (reference sequence). Trimming removed 7 bases from V and 7 bases from J; junction bases left unmatched: 7. The CDR3 coding sequence is TGTGCCAGCATCCCCGGGACAGGGCTCGGGGAGCTGTTTTTT. This codes for CASIPGTGLGELFF.

The chain carries TRBV4-2 and TRBJ2-2, with TRBD2 matching over 14 bases. The CDR3 spans 16 residues. V dropped 5 bases and J dropped 4; count of bases not matched to a gene: 3. Germline CDR1 LGHNA, CDR2 YNFKEQ. Here the CDR3 DNA reads TGTGCCAGCAGCACAGGACTAGCGGGAGGCACCGGGGAGCTGTTTTTT. It specifies CASSTGLAGGTGELFF.

This chain links TRBV29-1 with TRBJ2-3, with D uncertain. The V end was cut by 4 bases, the J end by 5 bases, with 4 bases between. In germline, CDR1 is SQVTM, CDR2 ANQGSEA. The CDR3 has 10 amino acids. The CDR3 spells CSVALDTQYF. CDR3 coding DNA: TGCAGCGTTGCGTTAGATACGCAGTATTTT.